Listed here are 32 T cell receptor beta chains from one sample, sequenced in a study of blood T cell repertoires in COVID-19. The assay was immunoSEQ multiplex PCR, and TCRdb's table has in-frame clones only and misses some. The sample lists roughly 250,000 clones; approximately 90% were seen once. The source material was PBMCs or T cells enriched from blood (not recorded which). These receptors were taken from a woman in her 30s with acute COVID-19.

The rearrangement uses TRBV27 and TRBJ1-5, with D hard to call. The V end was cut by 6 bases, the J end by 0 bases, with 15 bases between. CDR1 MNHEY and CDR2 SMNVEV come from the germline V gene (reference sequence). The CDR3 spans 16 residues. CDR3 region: CASRELGDPSNQPQHF. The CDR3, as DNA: TGTGCCAGCAGAGAACTGGGAGATCCTAGCAATCAGCCCCAGCATTTT.

For the CDR3, the DNA is TGTGCCAGCAAAAGGACAGGTGACTCCTACGAGCAGTACTTC. It translates to CASKRTGDSYEQYF. The rearrangement uses TRBV28 and TRBJ2-7; TRBD1 matches 7 bases. This CDR3 spans 14 amino acids. Trimming at V came to 7 bases and at J to 0 bases, leaving 6 bases not matched to a gene. Germline CDR1 reads MDHEN; CDR2 reads SYDVKM.

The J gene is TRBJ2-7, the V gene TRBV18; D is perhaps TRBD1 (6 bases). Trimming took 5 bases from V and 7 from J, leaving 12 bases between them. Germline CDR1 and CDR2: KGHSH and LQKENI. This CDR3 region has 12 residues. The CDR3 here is CASSRQGTEQYF. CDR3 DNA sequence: TGTGCCAGCTCAAGGCAGGGGACAGAGCAGTACTTC. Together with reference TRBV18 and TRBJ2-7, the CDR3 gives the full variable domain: NAGVMQNPRHLVRRRGQEARLRCSPMKGHSHVYWYRQLPEEGLKFMVYLQKENIIDESGMPKERFSAEFPKEGPSILRIQQVVRGDSAAYFCASSRQGTEQYFGPGTRLTVT.

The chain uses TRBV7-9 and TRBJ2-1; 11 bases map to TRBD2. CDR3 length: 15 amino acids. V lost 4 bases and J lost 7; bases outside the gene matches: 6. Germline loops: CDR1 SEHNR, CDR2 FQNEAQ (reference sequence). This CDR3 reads CASSSPGLAVNEQFF. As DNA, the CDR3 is TGTGCCAGCAGCTCCCCGGGACTAGCGGTAAATGAGCAGTTCTTC.

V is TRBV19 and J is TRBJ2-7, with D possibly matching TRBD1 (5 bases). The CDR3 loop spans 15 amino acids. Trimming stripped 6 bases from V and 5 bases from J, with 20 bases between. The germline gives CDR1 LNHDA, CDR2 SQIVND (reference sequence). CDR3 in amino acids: CASSAPQRGHNEQYF. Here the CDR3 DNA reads TGTGCCAGTAGCGCCCCCCAAAGGGGCCATAACGAGCAGTACTTC.

The CDR3: CASSVDGDISYNSPLHF. The CDR3 coding sequence is TGTGCCAGCAGCGTAGATGGGGACATCTCCTATAATTCACCCCTCCACTTT. This chain connects TRBV9 to TRBJ1-6, with D possibly matching TRBD1 (6 bases). The CDR3 has 17 amino acids. V lost 0 bases, J lost 0 bases, and 10 bases lay in between. From germline, CDR1 is SGDLS and CDR2 YYNGEE. Drawing the rest from reference TRBV9 and TRBJ1-6, the complete variable domain is DSGVTQTPKHLITATGQRVTLRCSPRSGDLSVYWYQQSLDQGLQFLIQYYNGEERAKGNILERFSAQQFPDLHSELNLSSLELGDSALYFCASSVDGDISYNSPLHFGNGTRLTVT.

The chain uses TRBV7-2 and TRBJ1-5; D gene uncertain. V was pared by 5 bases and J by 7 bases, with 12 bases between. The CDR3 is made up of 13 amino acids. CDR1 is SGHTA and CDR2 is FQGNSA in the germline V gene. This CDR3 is CASSPRQAQPQHF. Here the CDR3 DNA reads TGTGCCAGCAGCCCCCGTCAGGCCCAGCCCCAGCATTTT.

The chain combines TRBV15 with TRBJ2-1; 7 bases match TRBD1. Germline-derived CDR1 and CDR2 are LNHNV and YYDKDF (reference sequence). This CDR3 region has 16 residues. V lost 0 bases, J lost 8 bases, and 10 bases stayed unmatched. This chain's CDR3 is CATSRDPAGGPHEQFF. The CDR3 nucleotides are TGTGCCACCAGCAGAGATCCGGCAGGGGGACCGCATGAGCAGTTCTTC.

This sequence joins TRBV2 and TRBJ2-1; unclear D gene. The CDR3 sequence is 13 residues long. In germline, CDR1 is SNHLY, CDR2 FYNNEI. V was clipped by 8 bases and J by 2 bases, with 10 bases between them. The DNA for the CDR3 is TGTGCCAGCCTGGCATATACCTACAATGAGCAGTTCTTC. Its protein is CASLAYTYNEQFF. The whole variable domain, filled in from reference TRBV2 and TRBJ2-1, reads EPEVTQTPSHQVTQMGQEVILRCVPISNHLYFYWYRQILGQKVEFLVSFYNNEISEKSEIFDDQFSVERPDGSNFTLKIRSTKLEDSAMYFCASLAYTYNEQFFGPGTRLTVL.

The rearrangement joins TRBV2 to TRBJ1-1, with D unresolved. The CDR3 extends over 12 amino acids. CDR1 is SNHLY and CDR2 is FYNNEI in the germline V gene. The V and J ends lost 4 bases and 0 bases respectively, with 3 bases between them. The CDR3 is CASSAMNTEAFF. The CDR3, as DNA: TGTGCCAGCAGTGCAATGAACACTGAAGCTTTCTTT.

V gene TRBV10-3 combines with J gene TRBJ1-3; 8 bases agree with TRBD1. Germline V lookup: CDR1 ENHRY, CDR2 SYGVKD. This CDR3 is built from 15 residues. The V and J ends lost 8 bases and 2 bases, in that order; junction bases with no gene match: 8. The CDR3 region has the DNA TGTGCCATCTGGACAGGGATTAGGGCTGGAAACACCATATATTTT. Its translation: CAIWTGIRAGNTIYF.

The CDR3 nucleotides are TGTGCCATCAGTGAGGGCAGGGGTGGCTACGAGCAGTACTTC. Its translation is CAISEGRGGYEQYF. The rearrangement links TRBV10-3 to TRBJ2-7; D might be TRBD1 (6 bases). Deletions cut 2 bases from V and 3 bases from J, with 11 bases between. The CDR3 length is 14 residues. Germline V gives CDR1 ENHRY, CDR2 SYGVKD.

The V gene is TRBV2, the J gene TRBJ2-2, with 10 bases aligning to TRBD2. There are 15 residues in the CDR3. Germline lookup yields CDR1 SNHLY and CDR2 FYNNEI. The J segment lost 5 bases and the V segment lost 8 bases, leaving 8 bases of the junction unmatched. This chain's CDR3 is CASARTSGKTGELFF. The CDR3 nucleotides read TGTGCCAGCGCTAGGACTAGCGGTAAAACCGGGGAGCTGTTTTTT.

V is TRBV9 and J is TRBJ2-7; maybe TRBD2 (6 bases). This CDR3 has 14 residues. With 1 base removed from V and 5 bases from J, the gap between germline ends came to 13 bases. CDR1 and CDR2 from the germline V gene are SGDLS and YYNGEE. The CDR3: CASSVWASAHEQYF. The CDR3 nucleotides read TGTGCCAGCAGCGTATGGGCTAGCGCTCACGAGCAGTACTTC.

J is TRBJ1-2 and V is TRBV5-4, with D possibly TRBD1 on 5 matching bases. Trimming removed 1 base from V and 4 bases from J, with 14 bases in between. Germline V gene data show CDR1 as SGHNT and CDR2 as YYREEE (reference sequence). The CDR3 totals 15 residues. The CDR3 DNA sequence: TGTGCCAGCAGCTTGCAGGGCCGGGTGATCTATGGCTACACCTTC. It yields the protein CASSLQGRVIYGYTF.

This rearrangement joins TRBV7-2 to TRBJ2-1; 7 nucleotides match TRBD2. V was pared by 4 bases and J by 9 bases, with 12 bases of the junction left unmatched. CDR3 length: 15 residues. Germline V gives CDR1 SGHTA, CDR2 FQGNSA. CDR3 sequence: CASSSSTSWRGEQFF. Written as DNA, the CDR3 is TGTGCCAGCAGCTCTTCGACTAGCTGGCGGGGTGAGCAGTTCTTC.

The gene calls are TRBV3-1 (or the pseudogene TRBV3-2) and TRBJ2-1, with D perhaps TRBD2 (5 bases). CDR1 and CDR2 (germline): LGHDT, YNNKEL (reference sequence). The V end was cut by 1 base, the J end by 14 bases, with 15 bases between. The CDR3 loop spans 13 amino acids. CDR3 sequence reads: CASSQVRSGSEFF. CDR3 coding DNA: TGTGCCAGCAGCCAAGTAAGGTCGGGGTCTGAGTTCTTC.

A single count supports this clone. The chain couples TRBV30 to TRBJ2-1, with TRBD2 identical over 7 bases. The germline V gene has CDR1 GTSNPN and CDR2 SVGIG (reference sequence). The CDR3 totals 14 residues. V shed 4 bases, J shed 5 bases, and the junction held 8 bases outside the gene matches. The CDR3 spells CAWKRLADNNEQFF. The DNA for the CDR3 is TGTGCCTGGAAACGACTAGCCGATAACAATGAGCAGTTCTTC.

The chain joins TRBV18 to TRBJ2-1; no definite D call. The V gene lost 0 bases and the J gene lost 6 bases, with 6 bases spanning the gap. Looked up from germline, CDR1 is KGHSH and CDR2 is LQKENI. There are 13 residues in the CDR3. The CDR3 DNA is TGTGCCAGCTCACCACCGGTCGGCAATGAGCAGTTCTTC. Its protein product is CASSPPVGNEQFF.

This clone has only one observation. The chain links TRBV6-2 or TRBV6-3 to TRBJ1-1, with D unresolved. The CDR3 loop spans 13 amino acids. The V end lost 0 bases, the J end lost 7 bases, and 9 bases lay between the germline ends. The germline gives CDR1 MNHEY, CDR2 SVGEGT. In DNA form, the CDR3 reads TGTGCCAGCAGTTACTCGACGGCGGGTGAAGCTTTCTTT. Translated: CASSYSTAGEAFF.

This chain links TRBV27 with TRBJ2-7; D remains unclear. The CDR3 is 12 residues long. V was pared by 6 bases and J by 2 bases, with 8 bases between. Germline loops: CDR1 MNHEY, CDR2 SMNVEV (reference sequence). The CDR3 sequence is CASRVVTYEQYF. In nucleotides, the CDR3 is TGTGCCAGCAGAGTAGTAACCTACGAGCAGTACTTC.

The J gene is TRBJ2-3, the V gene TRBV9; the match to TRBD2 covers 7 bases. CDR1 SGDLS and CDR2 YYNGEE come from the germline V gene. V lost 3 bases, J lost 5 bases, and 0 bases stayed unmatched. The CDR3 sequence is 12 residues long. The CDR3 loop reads CASSASGDTQYF. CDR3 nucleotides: TGTGCCAGCAGCGCTAGCGGAGATACGCAGTATTTT.

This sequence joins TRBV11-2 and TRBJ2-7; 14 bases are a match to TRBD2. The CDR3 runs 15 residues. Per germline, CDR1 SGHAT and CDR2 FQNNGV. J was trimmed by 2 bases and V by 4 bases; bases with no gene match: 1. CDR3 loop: CASSSTSGRAYEQYF. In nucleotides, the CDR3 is TGTGCCAGCAGCTCGACTAGCGGGAGGGCCTACGAGCAGTACTTC.

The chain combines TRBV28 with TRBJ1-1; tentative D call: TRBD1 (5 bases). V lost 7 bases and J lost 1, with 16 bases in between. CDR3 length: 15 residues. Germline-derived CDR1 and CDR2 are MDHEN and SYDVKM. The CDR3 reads CASNRQGGTNTEAFF. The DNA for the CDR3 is TGTGCCAGCAATCGTCAGGGAGGGACGAACACTGAAGCTTTCTTT.

CDR3 protein: CASSSPTGMNEKLFF. Written as DNA, the CDR3 is TGTGCCAGCAGCTCGCCGACAGGGATGAATGAAAAACTGTTTTTT. This chain links TRBV7-9 with TRBJ1-4; 7 bases agree with TRBD1. After removal of 4 bases from V and 5 bases from J, the junction contained 7 bases not matched to a gene. Germline-derived CDR1 and CDR2 are SEHNR and FQNEAQ (reference sequence). This CDR3 contains 15 residues.

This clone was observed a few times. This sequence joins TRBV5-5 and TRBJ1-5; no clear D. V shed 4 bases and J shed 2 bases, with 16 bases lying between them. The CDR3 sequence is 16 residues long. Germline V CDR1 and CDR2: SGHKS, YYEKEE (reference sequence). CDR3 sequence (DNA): TGTGCCAGCAGCCCCGTACTTTTGAATGGCAATCAGCCCCAGCATTTT. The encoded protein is CASSPVLLNGNQPQHF.

This chain's CDR3 is CASSFRTGGPYTF. The CDR3 bases are TGTGCCAGCAGTTTTAGGACAGGGGGCCCCTACACCTTC. The chain joins TRBV27 to TRBJ1-2; TRBD1 agrees at 11 bases. This CDR3 contains 13 residues. The V segment lost 3 bases and the J segment 10 bases; nucleotides outside the gene matches: 4. Germline V gene data show CDR1 as MNHEY and CDR2 as SMNVEV (reference sequence).

CDR3 DNA sequence: TGTGCCAGCAGCCCCGGACAGGGACTCATGAACACTGAAGCTTTCTTT. As protein: CASSPGQGLMNTEAFF. The chain has TRBV7-9 and TRBJ1-1, with 8 positions matching TRBD1. The CDR3 consists of 16 residues. Per the germline V gene, CDR1 is SEHNR and CDR2 is FQNEAQ (reference sequence). The ends lost 5 bases at V and 0 bases at J; junction bases unmatched: 8.

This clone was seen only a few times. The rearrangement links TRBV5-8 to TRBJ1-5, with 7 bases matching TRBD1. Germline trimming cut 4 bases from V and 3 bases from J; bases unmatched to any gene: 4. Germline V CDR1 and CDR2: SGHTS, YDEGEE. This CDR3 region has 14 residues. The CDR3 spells CASSVGQANQPQHF. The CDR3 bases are TGTGCCAGCAGCGTCGGACAGGCCAATCAGCCCCAGCATTTT.

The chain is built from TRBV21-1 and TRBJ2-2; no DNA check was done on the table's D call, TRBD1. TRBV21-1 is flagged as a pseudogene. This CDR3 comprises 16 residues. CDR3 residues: CASSKVTGHPTGELFF. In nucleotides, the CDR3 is TGTGCCAGCAGCAAAGTAACGGGACACCCCACCGGGGAGCTGTTTTTT.

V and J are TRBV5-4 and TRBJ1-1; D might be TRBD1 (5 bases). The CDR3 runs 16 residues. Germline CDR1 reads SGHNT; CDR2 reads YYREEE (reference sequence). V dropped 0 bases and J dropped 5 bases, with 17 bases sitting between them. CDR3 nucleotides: TGTGCCAGCAGCTTGGCCGGGGGTTCGGTTGTAACTGAAGCTTTCTTT. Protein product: CASSLAGGSVVTEAFF.

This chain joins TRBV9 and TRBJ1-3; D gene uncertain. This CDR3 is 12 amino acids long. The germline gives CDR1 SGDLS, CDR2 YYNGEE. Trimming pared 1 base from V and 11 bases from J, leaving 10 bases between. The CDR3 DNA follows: TGTGCCAGCAGCGTATCCGGTCTCGCCATATATTTT. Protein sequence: CASSVSGLAIYF.